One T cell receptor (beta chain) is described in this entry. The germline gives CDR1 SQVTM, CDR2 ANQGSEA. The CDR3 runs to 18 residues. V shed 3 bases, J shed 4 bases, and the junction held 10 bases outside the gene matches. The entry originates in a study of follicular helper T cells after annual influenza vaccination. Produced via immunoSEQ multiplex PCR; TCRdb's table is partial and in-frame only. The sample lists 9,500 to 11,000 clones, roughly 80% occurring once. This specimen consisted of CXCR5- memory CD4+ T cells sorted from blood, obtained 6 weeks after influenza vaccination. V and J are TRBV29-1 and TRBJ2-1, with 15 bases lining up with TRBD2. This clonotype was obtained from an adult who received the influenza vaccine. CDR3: CSVDRGAGLAGGYNEQFF. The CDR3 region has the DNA TGCAGCGTTGACCGGGGAGCGGGACTAGCGGGAGGTTACAATGAGCAGTTCTTC.